The 11 T cell receptor beta chains reported below all come from one sample, sequenced in a study of T cells after yellow fever vaccination. TCRdb reprocessed the 5' RACE reads via MiXCR and lists one record per CDR3 protein. The profile shows 280,000 or so distinct CDR3 sequences, 7.5% to 9% of them singletons. Sequencing was performed on CD4+ T cells sorted from PBMCs, taken 5 days after the yellow fever booster vaccination. Receptors were obtained from a man between 18 and 29 years old who received the YFV17D yellow fever vaccine.

The gene calls are TRBV20-1 and TRBJ2-5, with 7 bases identical to TRBD2. The CDR3 sequence is 13 residues long. Germline values: CDR1 DFQATT, CDR2 SNEGSKA (reference sequence). The J segment lost 0 bases and the V segment lost 3 bases, leaving 1 base of the junction unmatched. This CDR3 is CSASGGNQETQYF. The CDR3 DNA is TGCAGTGCTAGCGGGGGGAACCAAGAGACCCAGTACTTC.

This chain links TRBV20-1 with TRBJ2-6; D gene unclear. V was clipped by 6 bases and J by 0 bases, with 12 bases between them. The length of the CDR3 is 15 residues. The V gene's germline CDR1 is DFQATT and CDR2 SNEGSKA (reference sequence). The CDR3 coding sequence is TGCAGTGCGATACCACCCGTCTCTGGGGCCAACGTCCTGACTTTC. Translation: CSAIPPVSGANVLTF.

J is TRBJ1-2 and V is TRBV24-1; D not resolved. The V and J ends lost 1 base and 6 bases respectively, with 8 bases between them. Germline V CDR1 and CDR2: KGHDR, SFDVKD. This CDR3 has 13 amino acids. The CDR3 DNA reads TGTGCCACCAGTGATTTAACTAAGGATGGCTACACCTTC. This codes for CATSDLTKDGYTF.

This clonotype turned up a few times. The chain joins TRBV7-2 to TRBJ2-1, with unresolved D. Germline CDR1 and CDR2: SGHTA and FQGNSA. CDR3 size: 11 residues. V was cut by 2 bases and J by 10 bases, with 6 bases left in between. Here the CDR3 DNA reads TGTGCCAGCAGCTTAAGACGAGAGCAGTTCTTC. Protein sequence: CASSLRREQFF.

This clonotype was observed a few times. This sequence joins TRBV5-1 and TRBJ2-1; 8 positions match TRBD2. Trimming at V came to 4 bases and at J to 6 bases, leaving 15 bases not matched to a gene. The CDR3 has 17 amino acids. The V gene's germline CDR1 is SGHRS and CDR2 YFSETQ. The CDR3 DNA reads TGCGCCAGCAGCGCACAGTGGACGGGACTAGTTATCAATGAGCAGTTCTTC. Protein product: CASSAQWTGLVINEQFF.

The genes are TRBV12-3 or TRBV12-4 and TRBJ2-5; D remains unclear. The CDR3 runs 11 residues. Trimming stripped 1 base from V and 7 bases from J, with 4 bases between. The CDR3 nucleotides read TGTGCCAGCAGTTTAGACAGGACCCAGTACTTC. Protein product: CASSLDRTQYF.

In this sample, this clonotype turned up a few times. The CDR3 region is CASSLTPTGSYGYTF. CDR3 nucleotides: TGTGCCAGCAGCTTAACCCCGACAGGCTCCTATGGCTACACCTTC. This chain uses TRBV7-2 with TRBJ1-2, with D tentatively TRBD1 (6 bases). Trimming took 2 bases from V and 4 from J, leaving 14 bases between them. This CDR3 is 15 amino acids long. Germline V gene sequence: CDR1 SGHTA, CDR2 FQGNSA. The variable domain in full, with the rest retrieved from reference TRBV7-2 and TRBJ1-2, is GAGVSQSPSNKVTEKGKDVELRCDPISGHTALYWYRQSLGQGLEFLIYFQGNSAPDKSGLPSDRFSAERTGGSVSTLTIQRTQQEDSAVYLCASSLTPTGSYGYTFGSGTRLTVV.

This clonotype has only a few counts. The chain employs TRBV12-3 or TRBV12-4 and TRBJ2-1; 10 bases fit TRBD2. This CDR3 is built from 15 residues. V lost 1 base and J lost 10; bases outside the gene matches: 7. CDR3 bases: TGTGCCAGCAGTTTAGTCTCTAGCGGGGGTAACGAGCAGTTCTTC. Its protein product is CASSLVSSGGNEQFF.

This clonotype was seen only a few times. The chain recombines TRBV21-1 with TRBJ2-3; the D segment call TRBD1 is taken from the table without a DNA check. TRBV21-1 is a pseudogene locus. This CDR3 comprises 16 residues. DNA for the CDR3: TGTGCCAGCAGCAAAGACCTACAGGGCGAATCAGATACGCAGTATTTT. Translation: CASSKDLQGESDTQYF.

V gene TRBV12-3 or TRBV12-4 combines with J gene TRBJ1-5, with TRBD1 matching over 8 bases. V shed 1 base, J shed 5 bases, and the junction held 4 bases outside the gene matches. The CDR3 totals 15 residues. The CDR3 region has the DNA TGTGCCAGCAGTTTAGGCCGGACAGGGCATCAGCCCCAGCATTTT. It codes for CASSLGRTGHQPQHF.

The chain couples TRBV4-3 to TRBJ1-2, with D uncertain. V was pared by 0 bases and J by 8 bases, with 16 bases between. The CDR3 has 15 amino acids. The germline gives CDR1 LGHNA, CDR2 YSLEER. The CDR3, as DNA: TGCGCCAGCAGCCAAGATTGGGATTGGCCTGGGGGCTACACCTTC. As protein: CASSQDWDWPGGYTF.